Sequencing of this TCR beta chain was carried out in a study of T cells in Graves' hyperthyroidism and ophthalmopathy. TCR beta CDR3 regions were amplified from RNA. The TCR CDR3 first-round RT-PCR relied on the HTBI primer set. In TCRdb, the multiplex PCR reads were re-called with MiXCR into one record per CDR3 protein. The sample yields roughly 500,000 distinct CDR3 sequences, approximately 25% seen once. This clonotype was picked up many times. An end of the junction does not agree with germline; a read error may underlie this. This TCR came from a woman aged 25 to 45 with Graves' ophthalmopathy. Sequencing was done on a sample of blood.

In DNA, the CDR3 is TGCAGTGCTAGGGCCAATGAGGCAGAACATTTT. It translates to CSARANEAEHF. J is TRBJ1-3 and V is TRBV20-1; D is unclear. This CDR3 contains 11 residues. Germline CDR1 reads DFQATT; CDR2 reads SNEGSKA (reference sequence).